This T cell receptor beta chain comes out of a study of T cells in Graves' hyperthyroidism and ophthalmopathy. Study-wide results and limits: From stable hyperthyroidism, ophthalmopathy was separated by a 13 V-J model.

About this clonotype: Its antigen is as yet unknown.

RNA transcripts gave rise to amplified TCR beta CDR3 regions. A set of HTBI primers served as the primers for a first-round RT-PCR of the TCR CDR3. Each CDR3 protein is one row after TCRdb ran MiXCR on the multiplex PCR reads. The profile shows 550,000 to 600,000 distinct CDR3 sequences, over 12% of them singletons. This CDR3 region has 15 residues. Germline V gene sequence: CDR1 PRHDT, CDR2 FYEKMQ (reference sequence). V lost 5 bases and J 2 bases, leaving 16 bases between the germline ends. The receptor's source is a woman younger than 30 with Graves' ophthalmopathy. The gene calls are TRBV13 and TRBJ2-7, with D maybe TRBD2 (5 bases). The sequencing sample was made of blood. The CDR3 region is CASSQPRAGAYEQYF. DNA of the CDR3: TGTGCCAGCAGCCAACCAAGGGCCGGGGCCTACGAGCAGTACTTC.